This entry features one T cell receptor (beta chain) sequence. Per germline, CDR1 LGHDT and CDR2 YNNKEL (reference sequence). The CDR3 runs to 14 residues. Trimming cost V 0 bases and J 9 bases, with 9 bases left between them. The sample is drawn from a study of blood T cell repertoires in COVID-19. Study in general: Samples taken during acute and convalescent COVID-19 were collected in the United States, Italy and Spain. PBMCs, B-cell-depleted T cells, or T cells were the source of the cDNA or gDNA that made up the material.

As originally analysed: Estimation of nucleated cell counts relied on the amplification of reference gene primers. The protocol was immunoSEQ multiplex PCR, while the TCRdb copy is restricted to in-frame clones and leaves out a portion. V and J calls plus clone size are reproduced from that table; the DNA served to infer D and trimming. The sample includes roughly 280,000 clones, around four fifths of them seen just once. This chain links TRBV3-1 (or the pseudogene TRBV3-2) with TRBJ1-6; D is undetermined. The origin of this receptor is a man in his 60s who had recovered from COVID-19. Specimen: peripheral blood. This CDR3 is CASSQDSPGSPLHF. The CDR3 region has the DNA TGTGCCAGCAGCCAAGATTCGCCGGGTTCACCCCTCCACTTT.